The 14 T cell receptor beta chains below come from one sample, sequenced in a study of OX40 agonist ivuxolimab in advanced cancers. Only in-frame clones appear in the TCRdb table, and some are missing; sequencing was by immunoSEQ multiplex PCR. There are about 49,000 clones in the sample; roughly 85% occur only once, and roughly 20% lies in the top ten. The sequenced sample was CD4+ or CD8+ T cells sorted from blood, obtained in a trial of the OX40 agonist ivuxolimab. The receptor set was obtained from an adult with an advanced solid tumor such as melanoma, head and neck, liver or kidney cancer.

V and J are TRBV12-5 and TRBJ2-2; TRBD1 matches at 7 bases. The germline gives CDR1 LGHNT, CDR2 FRNRAP. The CDR3 runs 16 residues. J gave up 6 bases and V 8 bases, and 15 bases lay outside the gene matches. CDR3 region: CASYKTGAVQSGELFF. In nucleotides, the CDR3 is TGTGCTAGTTATAAAACAGGGGCGGTTCAGTCCGGGGAGCTGTTTTTT.

CDR3 sequence: CASSLPGQGYEQYF. CDR3 sequence (DNA): TGTGCCAGCAGCTTGCCGGGACAGGGGTACGAGCAGTACTTC. The chain recombines TRBV5-4 with TRBJ2-7, with TRBD1 matching over 10 bases. CDR3 size: 14 residues. The germline CDR1 and CDR2 sequences are SGHNT and YYREEE (reference sequence). Trimming cost V 1 base and J 4 bases; bases outside gene matches: 2.

J is TRBJ2-1 and V is TRBV7-9; TRBD1 matches 10 bases. Germline CDR1 reads SEHNR; CDR2 reads FQNEAQ (reference sequence). This CDR3 contains 16 residues. After removal of 4 bases from V and 3 bases from J, the junction contained 6 bases not matched to a gene. The CDR3 sequence is CASSSSGTGVYNEQFF. Written as DNA, the CDR3 is TGTGCCAGCAGCTCGTCCGGGACAGGGGTCTACAATGAGCAGTTCTTC. The full variable domain, completed using reference TRBV7-9 and TRBJ2-1, is DTGVSQNPRHKITKRGQNVTFRCDPISEHNRLYWYRQTLGQGPEFLTYFQNEAQLEKSRLLSDRFSAERPKGSFSTLEIQRTEQGDSAMYLCASSSSGTGVYNEQFFGPGTRLTVL.

This clone was recorded once. The chain combines TRBV6-5 with TRBJ1-6, with D unclear. The germline CDR1 and CDR2 sequences are MNHEY and SVGAGI. CDR3 size: 16 residues. V was pared by 2 bases and J by 2 bases, with 10 bases between. This CDR3 is CASSYMDAAYNSPLHF. The CDR3 coding sequence is TGTGCCAGCAGTTACATGGACGCTGCCTATAATTCACCCCTCCACTTT.

The J gene is TRBJ2-7, the V gene TRBV6-6; maybe TRBD2 (7 bases). The CDR3 spans 15 residues. Germline assignment: CDR1 MNHNY and CDR2 SVGAGI (reference sequence). V was trimmed by 7 bases and J by 2 bases, leaving 18 bases between them. CDR3 amino acids: CASTMGGAWTYEQYF. DNA for the CDR3: TGTGCCAGCACGATGGGGGGGGCTTGGACCTACGAGCAGTACTTC.

The chain links TRBV7-2 to TRBJ2-5; D possibly corresponds to TRBD1 (5 bases). The DNA end lines up better with TRBJ2-7; the J call may be wrong. Germline V lookup: CDR1 SGHTA, CDR2 FQGNSA. The CDR3 runs to 18 residues. The CDR3 is CASSLDSGKSWTSYEQYF. Here the CDR3 DNA reads TGTGCCAGCAGCTTAGATTCAGGGAAGAGCTGGACCTCCTACGAGCAGTACTTC.

V and J are TRBV18 and TRBJ2-7, with 8 positions matching TRBD1. The CDR3 loop spans 16 amino acids. V lost 3 bases, J lost 7 bases, and 14 bases stayed unmatched. The germline CDR1 and CDR2 sequences are KGHSH and LQKENI. The CDR3 DNA reads as TGTGCCAGCTCACCCACCTACCAGGGACAGGCACCAGAGCAGTACTTC. It encodes CASSPTYQGQAPEQYF.

The chain uses TRBV4-3 and TRBJ1-2; D perhaps matches TRBD1 (6 bases). Germline loops: CDR1 LGHNA, CDR2 YSLEER. V was shortened by 0 bases and J by 7 bases, with 15 bases between the two germline ends. This CDR3 has 15 amino acids. CDR3 nucleotide sequence: TGCGCCAGCAGCCAAGATGTAGGGGGGCTGAGTGGCTACACCTTC. Translated, it gives CASSQDVGGLSGYTF.

The chain is built from TRBV6-5 and TRBJ1-1; the D gene is possibly TRBD1 (6 bases). The CDR3 length is 12 residues. Germline assignment: CDR1 MNHEY and CDR2 SVGAGI. With 6 bases removed from V and 5 bases from J, the gap between germline ends came to 10 bases. The CDR3, as DNA: TGTGCCAGCAGCCACCAGGGGACTGAAGCTTTCTTT. It encodes CASSHQGTEAFF.

V and J are TRBV5-5 and TRBJ1-1; the D gene is possibly TRBD1 (5 bases). Germline-derived CDR1 and CDR2 are SGHKS and YYEKEE (reference sequence). V lost 4 bases and J lost 2, with 15 bases in between. This CDR3 is built from 15 residues. CDR3 sequence reads: CASSAWPGGNTEAFF. As DNA, the CDR3 is TGTGCCAGCAGCGCTTGGCCCGGGGGAAACACTGAAGCTTTCTTT. The complete variable domain, with remaining parts taken from reference TRBV5-5 and TRBJ1-1, reads DAGVTQSPTHLIKTRGQQVTLRCSPISGHKSVSWYQQVLGQGPQFIFQYYEKEERGRGNFPDRFSARQFPNYSSELNVNALLLGDSALYLCASSAWPGGNTEAFFGQGTRLTVV.

The rearrangement joins TRBV7-2 to TRBJ2-1, with D hard to call. CDR3 length equals 17 residues. The V and J ends lost 3 bases and 3 bases respectively, with 18 bases between them. Germline V gives CDR1 SGHTA, CDR2 FQGNSA. CDR3 sequence (DNA): TGTGCCAGCAGCTTCAGGAGAACCCACCCCGACTACAATGAGCAGTTCTTC. Encoded protein: CASSFRRTHPDYNEQFF.

The chain carries TRBV11-2 and TRBJ2-1, with 12 bases aligning to TRBD2. This CDR3 has 15 amino acids. With V trimmed by 4 bases and J by 7 bases, 5 bases remained unmatched. Per germline, CDR1 SGHAT and CDR2 FQNNGV. CDR3 bases: TGTGCCAGCAGCTACACTAGCGGGGGGCGGAATGAGCAGTTCTTC. It specifies CASSYTSGGRNEQFF.

This chain links TRBV5-3 with TRBJ1-1; D is perhaps TRBD1 (5 bases). TRBV5-3 is given ORF status, its function remaining uncertain. Trimming pared 0 bases from V and 0 bases from J, leaving 12 bases between. The CDR3 runs 16 residues. CDR3 region: CARSLGSGLLNTEAFF. As DNA, the CDR3 is TGTGCCAGAAGCTTGGGTTCGGGACTCTTGAACACTGAAGCTTTCTTT.

The count of this clone is one. This rearrangement joins TRBV28 to TRBJ1-1, with no clear D. V gave up 3 bases and J gave up 5 bases, with 10 bases separating them. CDR1 is MDHEN and CDR2 is SYDVKM in the germline V gene. CDR3 length equals 13 residues. CDR3 nucleotides: TGTGCCAGCAGTTTGATCCCTGATACTGAAGCTTTCTTT. It specifies CASSLIPDTEAFF.